The 25 T cell receptor beta chains presented below share a single source sample, sequenced in a study of fetal regulatory T cell absence and autoimmunity. Assay: immunoSEQ multiplex PCR; the TCRdb copy retains only in-frame clones and omits some. Of 46,000 or so clones listed, 70% to 85% are singletons. The sequenced sample consisted of cord blood. Receptors originate from a newborn boy with IPEX syndrome.

The chain recombines TRBV7-2 with TRBJ2-2, with 7 bases lining up with TRBD2. V shed 3 bases, J shed 2 bases, and the junction held 3 bases outside the gene matches. This CDR3 has 15 amino acids. Germline CDR1 is SGHTA and CDR2 is FQGNSA. CDR3 sequence reads: CASSFSGINTGELFF. CDR3 in DNA: TGTGCCAGCAGCTTCAGCGGGATCAACACCGGGGAGCTGTTTTTT.

The rearrangement uses TRBV5-6 and TRBJ1-1; 9 bases are a match to TRBD1. This CDR3 contains 13 residues. Germline CDR1 and CDR2: SGHDT and YYEEEE. The trim removed 2 bases at V and 6 bases at J, leaving 2 bases unmatched. The CDR3 loop reads CASSLRDRAEAFF. The DNA of the CDR3 is TGTGCCAGCAGCTTAAGGGACAGGGCTGAAGCTTTCTTT.

The chain couples TRBV27 to TRBJ2-5, with 8 nucleotides matching TRBD1. Trimming cost V 3 bases and J 4 bases; bases outside gene matches: 4. The CDR3 length is 14 residues. In germline, CDR1 is MNHEY, CDR2 SMNVEV (reference sequence). CDR3 region: CASSLTGVGETQYF. The CDR3 DNA is TGTGCCAGCAGTTTGACAGGGGTGGGAGAGACCCAGTACTTC.

The chain joins TRBV5-1 to TRBJ2-7, with 12 bases lining up with TRBD2. V was pared by 1 base and J by 4 bases, with 6 bases of the junction left unmatched. This CDR3 is 16 amino acids long. Germline CDR1 and CDR2: SGHRS and YFSETQ. In DNA form, the CDR3 reads TGCGCCAGCAGCTTGTCTCCGACTAGCGGGAGTTACGAGCAGTACTTC. Encoded protein: CASSLSPTSGSYEQYF. Full variable domain (missing parts from reference TRBV5-1 and TRBJ2-7): KAGVTQTPRYLIKTRGQQVTLSCSPISGHRSVSWYQQTPGQGLQFLFEYFSETQRNKGNFPGRFSGRQFSNSRSEMNVSTLELGDSALYLCASSLSPTSGSYEQYFGPGTRLTVT.

The chain is built from TRBV7-9 and TRBJ1-4; 9 bases are shared with TRBD1. The CDR3 is 15 residues long. CDR1 SEHNR and CDR2 FQNEAQ come from the germline V gene (reference sequence). The trim removed 5 bases at V and 7 bases at J, leaving 8 bases unmatched. CDR3 region: CASSGTGRGSEKLFF. CDR3 DNA sequence: TGTGCCAGCAGCGGGACAGGGAGGGGGAGTGAAAAACTGTTTTTT.

The chain is built from TRBV2 and TRBJ2-1, with 7 bases fitting TRBD1. The CDR3 contains 13 residues. V dropped 6 bases and J dropped 6; count of bases not matched to a gene: 5. Germline V lookup: CDR1 SNHLY, CDR2 FYNNEI. CDR3 DNA sequence: TGTGCCAGCAGCACCGGGACAGTCAATGAGCAGTTCTTC. Translation: CASSTGTVNEQFF.

The sample holds one count of this clone. The rearrangement links TRBV27 to TRBJ1-2; possibly TRBD1 for D (5 bases). Germline V gene data show CDR1 as MNHEY and CDR2 as SMNVEV (reference sequence). The CDR3 length is 13 residues. Trimming left V 6 bases short and J 4 bases short, with 12 bases between. The CDR3 loop is CASRGSGTYGYTF. CDR3 sequence (DNA): TGTGCCAGCAGGGGAAGCGGGACCTATGGCTACACCTTC.

The chain joins TRBV15 to TRBJ1-5; TRBD1 is a possible D gene (5 bases). The CDR3 sequence is 15 residues long. Germline CDR1 is LNHNV and CDR2 is YYDKDF (reference sequence). V was trimmed by 6 bases and J by 5 bases, leaving 17 bases between them. CDR3 bases: TGTGCCACCAGTGGGGCACGAAGGGCCTATCAGCCCCAGCATTTT. This gives the protein CATSGARRAYQPQHF.

The genes are TRBV6-1 and TRBJ2-3; D unclear. Looked up from germline, CDR1 is MNHNS and CDR2 is SASEGT. V lost 4 bases to trimming and J lost 0 bases, with 11 bases between them. This CDR3 spans 15 amino acids. The CDR3 DNA reads as TGTGCCAGCAGTGGACTGGAGTTTAGCACAGATACGCAGTATTTT. Translated, it gives CASSGLEFSTDTQYF.

The chain joins TRBV2 to TRBJ2-4; a weak D match, TRBD2 (5 bases). CDR3 length equals 12 residues. Germline V gene data show CDR1 as SNHLY and CDR2 as FYNNEI. Deletions cut 7 bases from V and 2 bases from J, with 6 bases between. This chain's CDR3 is CASTGTKNIQYF. As DNA, the CDR3 is TGTGCCAGCACGGGAACCAAAAACATTCAGTACTTC. Together with reference TRBV2 and TRBJ2-4, the CDR3 gives the full variable domain: EPEVTQTPSHQVTQMGQEVILRCVPISNHLYFYWYRQILGQKVEFLVSFYNNEISEKSEIFDDQFSVERPDGSNFTLKIRSTKLEDSAMYFCASTGTKNIQYFGAGTRLSVL.

V usage is TRBV12-5 and J usage is TRBJ2-1; 7 bases line up with TRBD2. The CDR3 is made up of 16 amino acids. The J segment lost 0 bases and the V segment lost 7 bases, leaving 9 bases of the junction unmatched. Germline assignment: CDR1 LGHNT and CDR2 FRNRAP. CDR3: CASADSGPSSYNEQFF. DNA for the CDR3: TGTGCTAGTGCCGATAGCGGGCCGAGCTCCTACAATGAGCAGTTCTTC.

The V gene is TRBV5-1, the J gene TRBJ2-7; D might be TRBD2 (5 bases). Germline lookup yields CDR1 SGHRS and CDR2 YFSETQ. The length of the CDR3 is 14 residues. The V end was cut by 1 base, the J end by 5 bases, with 13 bases between. The CDR3 spells CASSLWRADDEQYF. CDR3 DNA sequence: TGCGCCAGCAGCTTGTGGCGGGCGGATGACGAGCAGTACTTC.

The chain employs TRBV5-8 and TRBJ2-5, with D perhaps matching TRBD1 or TRBD2 (5 bases each). Germline CDR1 and CDR2: SGHTS and YDEGEE. CDR3 size: 15 residues. V dropped 4 bases and J dropped 5 bases, with 18 bases sitting between them. CDR3 DNA: TGTGCCAGCAGCCACCCCAGGGACCCTCGGGAGACCCAGTACTTC. Protein product: CASSHPRDPRETQYF.

The genes are TRBV13 and TRBJ2-7; a possible D gene is TRBD2 (6 bases). The CDR3 is 14 residues long. V lost 5 bases and J 3 bases, leaving 14 bases between the germline ends. Germline CDR1 is PRHDT and CDR2 is FYEKMQ (reference sequence). The CDR3 DNA reads TGTGCCAGCAGCATAATGGGGGGAGGCTACGAGCAGTACTTC. Amino acid sequence: CASSIMGGGYEQYF.

For the CDR3, the DNA is TGTGCCACCAGCAGATCGCCGCGGGGGGAGAAGACCCAGTACTTC. This codes for CATSRSPRGEKTQYF. The chain uses TRBV15 and TRBJ2-5, with TRBD2 matching over 8 bases. Germline lookup yields CDR1 LNHNV and CDR2 YYDKDF (reference sequence). This CDR3 spans 15 amino acids. V was clipped by 2 bases and J by 6 bases; unmatched bases: 8. The entire variable domain, with the rest obtained from reference TRBV15 and TRBJ2-5, is as follows: DAMVIQNPRYQVTQFGKPVTLSCSQTLNHNVMYWYQQKSSQAPKLLFHYYDKDFNNEADTPDNFQSRRPNTSFCFLDIRSPGLGDTAMYLCATSRSPRGEKTQYFGPGTRLLVL.

The rearrangement links TRBV6-5 to TRBJ2-1, with TRBD2 identical over 9 bases. The J segment lost 7 bases and the V segment lost 8 bases, leaving 6 bases of the junction unmatched. Germline CDR1 and CDR2: MNHEY and SVGAGI. This CDR3 spans 13 amino acids. CDR3 coding DNA: TGTGCCAGCGGTGGGCTAGCGGGGAATGAGCAGTTCTTC. Its translation is CASGGLAGNEQFF.

The chain uses TRBV30 and TRBJ2-4, with a weak D call TRBD2 (7 bases). Trimming pared 3 bases from V and 3 bases from J, leaving 15 bases between. The CDR3 totals 15 residues. The germline V gene encodes CDR1 GTSNPN and CDR2 SVGIG (reference sequence). DNA of the CDR3: TGTGCCTGGAGCGTTCGGGGGGCCGTCAAAAACATTCAGTACTTC. Encoded protein: CAWSVRGAVKNIQYF.

The chain has TRBV29-1 and TRBJ1-2; TRBD1 might be the D (6 bases). V was cut by 8 bases and J by 0 bases, with 10 bases left in between. The CDR3 is 12 amino acids. Germline V lookup: CDR1 SQVTM, CDR2 ANQGSEA. The CDR3 loop reads CSLWTANYGYTF. The CDR3 nucleotides are TGCAGCCTTTGGACAGCTAACTATGGCTACACCTTC.

In regard to this clone: This same CDR3 is encoded by further DNA sequences in the sample. This rearrangement joins TRBV5-4 to TRBJ2-7, with D unresolved. This CDR3 spans 12 amino acids. Germline V CDR1 and CDR2: SGHNT, YYREEE (reference sequence). V was trimmed by 1 base and J by 4 bases, leaving 6 bases between them. DNA of the CDR3: TGTGCCAGCAGCTTGTTAGGGTACGAGCAGTACTTC. Encoded protein: CASSLLGYEQYF. Drawing the rest from reference TRBV5-4 and TRBJ2-7, the complete variable domain is ETGVTQSPTHLIKTRGQQVTLRCSSQSGHNTVSWYQQALGQGPQFIFQYYREEENGRGNFPPRFSGLQFPNYSSELNVNALELDDSALYLCASSLLGYEQYFGPGTRLTVT.

This clone was found once. The chain joins TRBV10-3 to TRBJ2-1; possibly TRBD1 or TRBD2 for D (6 bases each). The CDR3 is made up of 14 amino acids. Trimming stripped 11 bases from V and 2 bases from J, with 16 bases between. Germline V gene data show CDR1 as ENHRY and CDR2 as SYGVKD. The DNA for the CDR3 is TGTGCCGTGGCCCCGGGGGCCCCCTACAATGAGCAGTTCTTC. Translating gives CAVAPGAPYNEQFF.

The chain is built from TRBV4-1 and TRBJ2-7; D is unresolved. V lost 1 base and J lost 1, with 8 bases in between. From germline, CDR1 is MGHRA and CDR2 YSYEKL. The CDR3 loop spans 14 amino acids. The DNA for the CDR3 is TGCGCCAGCAGCCAAGGGGTCCAGTCCTACGAGCAGTACTTC. This encodes CASSQGVQSYEQYF.

Only a few counts were recorded for this clone. V and J are TRBV7-9 and TRBJ2-7, with no clear D. V dropped 2 bases and J dropped 7 bases, with 9 bases sitting between them. There are 12 residues in the CDR3. Looked up from germline, CDR1 is SEHNR and CDR2 is FQNEAQ (reference sequence). CDR3 sequence: CASSLTRGEQYF. CDR3 nucleotides: TGTGCCAGCAGCTTAACGCGAGGAGAGCAGTACTTC.

This sequence joins TRBV6-5 and TRBJ1-2, with unresolved D. From germline, CDR1 is MNHEY and CDR2 SVGAGI. This CDR3 is 14 amino acids long. The V gene lost 2 bases and the J gene lost 5 bases, with 12 bases spanning the gap. Here the CDR3 reads CASSYANPDYGYTF. The CDR3 DNA reads TGTGCCAGCAGTTACGCGAATCCTGATTATGGCTACACCTTC.

The V call is TRBV9, the J call TRBJ2-5; 10 bases line up with TRBD2. The CDR3 consists of 13 residues. In germline, CDR1 is SGDLS, CDR2 YYNGEE. With V trimmed by 6 bases and J by 7 bases, 6 bases remained unmatched. CDR3 region: CASTSGRGGTQYF. CDR3 bases: TGTGCCAGCACCAGCGGGAGGGGCGGGACCCAGTACTTC.

The J gene is TRBJ2-1, the V gene TRBV30; 12 nucleotides agree with TRBD2. The CDR3 has 15 residues. V was pared by 4 bases and J by 3 bases, with 4 bases of the junction left unmatched. The germline CDR1 and CDR2 sequences are GTSNPN and SVGIG (reference sequence). CDR3 sequence reads: CAWTSGRAGYNEQFF. The CDR3 DNA sequence: TGTGCCTGGACTAGCGGGAGGGCCGGCTACAATGAGCAGTTCTTC.